The 26 T cell receptor beta chains below were found in one sample sequenced in a study of shared clonotypes between healthy human individuals (dated by TCRdb to between 2020 and 2021). Library preparation employed the immunoSEQ multiplex PCR assay. TCRdb retrieved this table from immuneACCESS and kept in-frame rearrangements only. Not all clones are present; in checked studies, unresolved V genes account for under half, and no reason is known for the remainder. Within this sample are some 1 million clones, with 75% of them counted one time only. The ten largest clones capture approximately 1.5% of the sample. Sequencing was performed on memory CD4+ T cells sorted from blood. This sample's cell subset or site label indicates: CD45RA-negative fraction. These receptors were obtained from a man aged 18 to 30 in good health.

The V gene is TRBV15, the J gene TRBJ2-3; D gene uncertain. The germline CDR1 and CDR2 sequences are LNHNV and YYDKDF (reference sequence). V shed 0 bases and J shed 6 bases, with 13 bases lying between them. CDR3 length: 15 residues. As DNA, the CDR3 is TGTGCCACCAGCAGAGATGCGCATGAACGGGATACGCAGTATTTT. Amino acid sequence: CATSRDAHERDTQYF.

The chain combines TRBV7-8 with TRBJ2-3, with D possibly being TRBD2 (6 bases). CDR3 size: 15 residues. In germline, CDR1 is SGHVS, CDR2 FQNEAQ. The V and J ends lost 5 bases and 2 bases respectively, with 14 bases between them. The CDR3 is CASSPPGGATDTQYF. CDR3 nucleotides: TGTGCCAGCAGCCCACCCGGCGGGGCCACAGATACGCAGTATTTT.

This chain joins TRBV6-6 and TRBJ2-1; D possibly corresponds to TRBD2 (6 bases). Germline CDR1 and CDR2: MNHNY and SVGAGI (reference sequence). Trimming pared 6 bases from V and 3 bases from J, leaving 18 bases between. The CDR3 runs to 16 residues. This chain's CDR3 is CASSPRMGGDYNEQFF. Written as DNA, the CDR3 is TGTGCCAGCAGCCCCAGGATGGGCGGGGACTACAATGAGCAGTTCTTC.

There are a few counts of this clone. A junction end diverges from the germline sequence, so it may reflect a read error. V usage is TRBV7-7 and J usage is TRBJ2-1, with 9 bases lining up with TRBD1. This CDR3 region has 14 residues. Germline CDR1 SSHAT, CDR2 FNYEAQ (reference sequence). The CDR3: CASSLGQGYNEQFF. The DNA of the CDR3 is TGTGCTAGCAGCCTGGGACAGGGCTACAATGAGCAGTTCTTC.

This clone came up once. The chain links TRBV9 to TRBJ2-5, with 9 bases matching TRBD2. Germline V CDR1 and CDR2: SGDLS, YYNGEE. V gave up 1 base and J gave up 5 bases; unmatched junction bases: 9. The CDR3 loop spans 16 amino acids. Here the CDR3 reads CASSVSIAGVGETQYF. CDR3 nucleotide sequence: TGTGCCAGCAGCGTATCGATAGCGGGAGTCGGGGAGACCCAGTACTTC.

There are a few counts of this clone. The chain joins TRBV2 to TRBJ1-1; maybe TRBD1 (6 bases). The ends were cut back, 6 bases at V and 8 bases at J, with 10 bases in the middle. The germline gives CDR1 SNHLY, CDR2 FYNNEI. CDR3 length: 11 amino acids. This CDR3 reads CASSGGPEAFF. In DNA, the CDR3 is TGTGCCAGCAGCGGGGGGCCGGAAGCTTTCTTT.

The chain recombines TRBV7-9 with TRBJ2-7, with D possibly being TRBD2 (5 bases). CDR3 length equals 17 residues. Germline lookup yields CDR1 SEHNR and CDR2 FQNEAQ (reference sequence). Trimming cost V 0 bases and J 2 bases, with 17 bases left between them. The CDR3 protein is CASSLAAGNIRPYEQYF. CDR3 in DNA: TGTGCCAGCAGCTTAGCGGCCGGGAACATCCGTCCCTACGAGCAGTACTTC.

V is TRBV12-5 and J is TRBJ1-1; weak D call: TRBD1 (6 bases). Germline CDR1 reads LGHNT; CDR2 reads FRNRAP. The V gene lost 5 bases and the J gene lost 1 base, with 11 bases spanning the gap. This CDR3 has 14 residues. CDR3 nucleotides: TGTGCTAGTGGTCCAGGGGTGACGAACACTGAAGCTTTCTTT. This codes for CASGPGVTNTEAFF. Variable domain in full (rest from reference TRBV12-5 and TRBJ1-1): DARVTQTPRHKVTEMGQEVTMRCQPILGHNTVFWYRQTMMQGLELLAYFRNRAPLDDSGMPKDRFSAEMPDATLATLKIQPSEPRDSAVYFCASGPGVTNTEAFFGQGTRLTVV.

This chain uses TRBV5-4 with TRBJ1-3, with D maybe TRBD1 (6 bases). This CDR3 is built from 15 residues. V lost 4 bases and J 0 bases, leaving 11 bases between the germline ends. Germline CDR1 reads SGHNT; CDR2 reads YYREEE (reference sequence). The CDR3, as DNA: TGTGCCAGCAGCACCGGGACAACCTCTGGAAACACCATATATTTT. Translation gives CASSTGTTSGNTIYF. Using reference TRBV5-4 and TRBJ1-3 for the parts outside the CDR3, the full variable domain is ETGVTQSPTHLIKTRGQQVTLRCSSQSGHNTVSWYQQALGQGPQFIFQYYREEENGRGNFPPRFSGLQFPNYSSELNVNALELDDSALYLCASSTGTTSGNTIYFGEGSWLTVV.

The rearrangement uses TRBV18 and TRBJ1-6, with D hard to call. The germline CDR1 and CDR2 sequences are KGHSH and LQKENI. This CDR3 spans 19 amino acids. V lost 3 bases, J lost 0 bases, and 18 bases lay in between. CDR3 sequence: CASSPKESGISSYNSPLHF. CDR3 coding DNA: TGTGCCAGCTCACCTAAGGAATCTGGGATCAGCTCCTATAATTCACCCCTCCACTTT. Looking up the rest from reference TRBV18 and TRBJ1-6 gives the full variable domain: NAGVMQNPRHLVRRRGQEARLRCSPMKGHSHVYWYRQLPEEGLKFMVYLQKENIIDESGMPKERFSAEFPKEGPSILRIQQVVRGDSAAYFCASSPKESGISSYNSPLHFGNGTRLTVT.

The chain joins TRBV6-6 to TRBJ2-3; D is undetermined. Germline V gene lookup returns CDR1 MNHNY and CDR2 SVGAGI (reference sequence). Trimming cost V 8 bases and J 2 bases, with 17 bases left between them. CDR3 size: 15 residues. The CDR3 here is CASSSVMASTDTQYF. The CDR3 region has the DNA TGTGCCAGCTCCTCGGTAATGGCCTCCACAGATACGCAGTATTTT.

The V gene is TRBV18, the J gene TRBJ2-4; 9 nucleotides match TRBD1. J was trimmed by 6 bases and V by 6 bases; bases with no gene match: 12. The length of the CDR3 is 16 residues. Germline loops: CDR1 KGHSH, CDR2 LQKENI. The CDR3: CASSPGQGSSGNIQYF. CDR3 coding DNA: TGTGCCAGCTCGCCGGGACAGGGATCGAGTGGAAACATTCAGTACTTC.

DNA for the CDR3: TGTGCCAGCAGCGAGTTCAAGAGCGGGAATGGGAAGGAGACCCAGTACTTC. Amino acid sequence: CASSEFKSGNGKETQYF. The chain is built from TRBV9 and TRBJ2-5; 7 bases are a match to TRBD2. Losses at the gene ends were 3 bases for V and 5 bases for J; bases not matched to a gene: 16. The CDR3 is 17 amino acids. Germline loops: CDR1 SGDLS, CDR2 YYNGEE.

V usage is TRBV7-6 and J usage is TRBJ1-4, with D possibly being TRBD1 (5 bases). Trimming pared 5 bases from V and 6 bases from J, leaving 10 bases between. Germline V gene sequence: CDR1 SGHVS, CDR2 FNYEAQ. The CDR3 is 13 amino acids. The CDR3 bases are TGTGCCAGCAGCCCACGAGGGGATGAAAAACTGTTTTTT. Encoded protein: CASSPRGDEKLFF.

Points on this clone: The sample carries other DNA sequences with the same CDR3. The V and J genes are TRBV5-4 and TRBJ2-7, with TRBD2 as a possible D gene (6 bases). This CDR3 comprises 14 residues. Germline CDR1 reads SGHNT; CDR2 reads YYREEE (reference sequence). The V end was cut by 4 bases, the J end by 1 base, with 12 bases between. The CDR3 region has the DNA TGTGCCAGCAGCACGGGGACTGTATCCTACGAGCAGTACTTC. This encodes CASSTGTVSYEQYF.

The chain recombines TRBV6-6 with TRBJ2-7, with 11 bases matching TRBD1. The V gene end was trimmed by 7 bases and the J gene end by 5 bases; junction bases not matched to a gene: 10. CDR3 length equals 15 residues. In germline, CDR1 is MNHNY, CDR2 SVGAGI (reference sequence). The chain's CDR3 is CASTQVWTGGHEQYF. The CDR3 bases are TGTGCCAGCACCCAAGTATGGACAGGGGGCCACGAGCAGTACTTC.

The chain combines TRBV7-8 with TRBJ1-6; 8 nucleotides align to TRBD1. Germline CDR1 and CDR2: SGHVS and FQNEAQ. Losses at the gene ends were 2 bases for V and 7 bases for J; bases not matched to a gene: 7. This CDR3 region has 16 residues. The CDR3 here is CASSLSVRQGNSPLHF. The CDR3 DNA sequence: TGTGCCAGCAGCTTATCTGTCCGACAGGGGAATTCACCCCTCCACTTT.

The chain uses TRBV7-3 and TRBJ2-2, with D unresolved. V was clipped by 6 bases and J by 0 bases, with 11 bases between them. Per germline, CDR1 SGHTA and CDR2 FQGTGA. The CDR3 runs to 15 residues. CDR3 in DNA: TGTGCCAGCAGACCCGAAGGGTCGAACACCGGGGAGCTGTTTTTT. It specifies CASRPEGSNTGELFF.

This clone was seen more than once but under ten times. The rearrangement links TRBV19 to TRBJ2-7; TRBD1 might be the D (6 bases). CDR3 size: 13 residues. Per the germline V gene, CDR1 is LNHDA and CDR2 is SQIVND (reference sequence). V lost 3 bases and J lost 4, with 10 bases in between. DNA of the CDR3: TGTGCCAGTAGTATCCCAGGGGCGTACGAGCAGTACTTC. It is translated as CASSIPGAYEQYF.

The gene calls are TRBV13 and TRBJ1-6, with 11 bases matching TRBD1. The germline CDR1 and CDR2 sequences are PRHDT and FYEKMQ (reference sequence). The CDR3 length is 16 residues. The ends lost 5 bases at V and 7 bases at J; junction bases unmatched: 7. The DNA of the CDR3 is TGTGCCAGCAGCCTCCGGACAGGGGGCGAAAATTCACCCCTCCACTTT. Amino acids: CASSLRTGGENSPLHF.

This clone occurred a few times. This chain uses TRBV7-8 with TRBJ1-1; D remains unclear. The CDR3 is made up of 15 amino acids. The V and J ends lost 2 bases and 2 bases respectively, with 12 bases between them. CDR1 and CDR2 (germline): SGHVS, FQNEAQ. The CDR3 loop reads CASSLSGGPNTEAFF. For the CDR3, the DNA is TGTGCCAGCAGCTTATCCGGAGGGCCCAACACTGAAGCTTTCTTT. Variable domain in full (rest from reference TRBV7-8 and TRBJ1-1): GAGVSQSPRYKVAKRGQDVALRCDPISGHVSLFWYQQALGQGPEFLTYFQNEAQLDKSGLPSDRFFAERPEGSVSTLKIQRTQQEDSAVYLCASSLSGGPNTEAFFGQGTRLTVV.

This clone showed up many times. This rearrangement joins TRBV7-2 to TRBJ2-2, with TRBD2 matching over 7 bases. Unmatched junction bases numbered 9, after V lost 9 bases and J lost 2 bases. This CDR3 region has 15 residues. Germline-derived CDR1 and CDR2 are SGHTA and FQGNSA. The CDR3 spells CASRGVSGNTGELFF. The CDR3 nucleotides are TGTGCCAGTCGGGGGGTTAGCGGCAACACCGGGGAGCTGTTTTTT.

V is TRBV6-5 and J is TRBJ1-1, with 7 positions matching TRBD1. Per germline, CDR1 MNHEY and CDR2 SVGAGI. The CDR3 has 15 amino acids. The junction had 6 bases not matched to a gene; V was cut back by 5 bases and J by 0 bases. This CDR3 is CASSPVTGLNTEAFF. CDR3 nucleotides: TGTGCCAGCAGTCCCGTGACAGGGTTGAACACTGAAGCTTTCTTT.

This clone was observed a handful of times. This same CDR3 is encoded by further DNA sequences in the sample. This chain uses TRBV5-6 with TRBJ2-2; D call uncertain. Germline CDR1 and CDR2: SGHDT and YYEEEE. Trimming removed 5 bases at V and 5 bases at J, with 10 bases between. The CDR3 is 13 amino acids. This chain's CDR3 is CASSLGRTGELFF. The CDR3 DNA reads as TGTGCCAGCAGTCTTGGACGAACCGGGGAGCTGTTTTTT.

The chain combines TRBV5-4 with TRBJ2-7; the D call may be TRBD1 or TRBD2 (5 bases each). V shed 6 bases and J shed 3 bases, with 16 bases lying between them. The CDR3 covers 14 residues. Looked up from germline, CDR1 is SGHNT and CDR2 is YYREEE (reference sequence). CDR3 in amino acids: CASTPGPENYEQYF. The CDR3, as DNA: TGTGCCAGCACCCCGGGACCCGAAAACTACGAGCAGTACTTC.

The chain recombines TRBV7-3 with TRBJ2-2; D is uncertain. This CDR3 is 14 amino acids long. In germline, CDR1 is SGHTA, CDR2 FQGTGA. The V and J ends lost 5 bases and 4 bases respectively, with 11 bases between them. CDR3 amino acids: CASSEAPGTGELFF. CDR3 nucleotides: TGTGCCAGCAGCGAAGCGCCCGGCACCGGGGAGCTGTTTTTT.